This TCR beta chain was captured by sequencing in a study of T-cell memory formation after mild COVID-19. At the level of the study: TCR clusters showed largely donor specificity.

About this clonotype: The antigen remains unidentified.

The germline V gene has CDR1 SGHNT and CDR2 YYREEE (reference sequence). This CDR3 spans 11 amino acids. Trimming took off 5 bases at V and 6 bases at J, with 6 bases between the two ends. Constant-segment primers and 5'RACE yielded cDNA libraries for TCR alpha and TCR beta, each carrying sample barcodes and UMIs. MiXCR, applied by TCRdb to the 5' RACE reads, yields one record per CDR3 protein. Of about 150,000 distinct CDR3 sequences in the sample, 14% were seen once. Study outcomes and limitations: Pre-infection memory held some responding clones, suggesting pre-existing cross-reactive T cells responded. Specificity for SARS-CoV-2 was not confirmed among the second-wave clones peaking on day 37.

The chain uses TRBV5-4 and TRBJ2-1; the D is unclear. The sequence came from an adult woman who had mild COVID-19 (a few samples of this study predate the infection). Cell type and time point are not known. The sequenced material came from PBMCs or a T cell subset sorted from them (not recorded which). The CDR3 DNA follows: TGTGCCAGCAGGGTTCGCAATGAGCAGTTCTTC. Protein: CASRVRNEQFF.